A selection of T cell receptor beta chains follows, all from one sample in a study of blood T cell repertoires in COVID-19. Sequencing used immunoSEQ multiplex PCR; TCRdb keeps in-frame clones, though not all of them. The sample shows a few hundred thousand clones, roughly four fifths of them seen only once. Sequenced: peripheral blood. These receptors were obtained from a woman aged 45-59 years with acute or convalescent COVID-19. CDR3s include the opening cysteine and the closing phenylalanine or tryptophan. The order of the fields is CDR3 DNA, CDR3 protein, D gene, clone size, V gene, J gene. D genes are given only for firm matches. Rows give clone size only sometimes, using once, few, many, or a class for an expanded clone.

DNA: TGTGCCAGCAGCCCGTCGACAGGTTCTTATAATTCACCCCTCCACTTT; CDR3: CASSPSTGSYNSPLHF; D: .; size: .; V: TRBV4-2; J: TRBJ1-6
DNA: TGTGCCAGCAGCGTAGACCGGGACAATGAGCAGTTCTTC; CDR3: CASSVDRDNEQFF; D: .; size: .; V: TRBV9; J: TRBJ2-1
DNA: TGTGCCAGCAGATGGGGGGGTGCTCAGCCCCAGCATTTT; CDR3: CASRWGGAQPQHF; D: .; size: .; V: TRBV28; J: TRBJ1-5
DNA: TGCGCCACCCGGGTGGGGGCCGCGAACACCGGGGAGCTGTTTTTT; CDR3: CATRVGAANTGELFF; D: .; size: few; V: TRBV5-1; J: TRBJ2-2
DNA: TGTGCCAGCAGCCAACGGGACTCTCATGGCTACACCTTC; CDR3: CASSQRDSHGYTF; D: .; size: .; V: TRBV9; J: TRBJ1-2
DNA: TGTGCCAGCAGCCGGGACAGGGGAATTAATAATTCACCCCTCCACTTT; CDR3: CASSRDRGINNSPLHF; D: TRBD1; size: .; V: TRBV2; J: TRBJ1-6
DNA: TGTGCCTGGACCAAACCCCCAAGTATTGGCGAGACCCAGTACTTC; CDR3: CAWTKPPSIGETQYF; D: .; size: .; V: TRBV30; J: TRBJ2-5
DNA: TGTGCCAGCAGTCCGGGGATGGTAGTCTACGAGCAGTACTTC; CDR3: CASSPGMVVYEQYF; D: .; size: .; V: TRBV27; J: TRBJ2-7
DNA: TGTGCCAGCAGTTTATCGGGGGGCGAAGACTATGGCTACACCTTC; CDR3: CASSLSGGEDYGYTF; D: .; size: once; V: TRBV28; J: TRBJ1-2
DNA: TGTGCCACCAGTGTCCCGGGGGGGCATGAGCAGTTCTTC; CDR3: CATSVPGGHEQFF; D: TRBD2; size: .; V: TRBV24-1; J: TRBJ2-1
DNA: TGTGCCTGGAGTGATTACTTTCTAGCTTTCTTT; CDR3: CAWSDYFLAFF; D: .; size: .; V: TRBV30; J: TRBJ1-1
DNA: TGTGCCAGCAGCCGTACGGGGGGGGGCGACAATGAGCAGTTCTTC; CDR3: CASSRTGGGDNEQFF; D: TRBD2; size: .; V: TRBV5-4; J: TRBJ2-1
DNA: TGCGCCAGCAGTACAGGGGGGGATGGCTACACCTTC; CDR3: CASSTGGDGYTF; D: TRBD1; size: .; V: TRBV23-1; J: TRBJ1-2
DNA: TGTGCCAGCAGTCAAAGGCCGGGACAGGGTTACACCGGGGAGCTGTTTTTT; CDR3: CASSQRPGQGYTGELFF; D: TRBD1; size: .; V: TRBV28; J: TRBJ2-2
DNA: TGTGCCAGCTTTTACGGGGCTAGCGGGAGAAGCACAGATACGCAGTATTTT; CDR3: CASFYGASGRSTDTQYF; D: TRBD2; size: .; V: TRBV5-6; J: TRBJ2-3
DNA: TGTGCCAGCAGCTTAACCAGCGGGGGGCCACCGGGGCAGTTCTTC; CDR3: CASSLTSGGPPGQFF; D: TRBD2; size: once; V: TRBV7-8; J: TRBJ2-1
DNA: TGTGCCAGTAGTCCTATCGAGGGAATGGACACTGAAGCTTTCTTT; CDR3: CASSPIEGMDTEAFF; D: .; size: .; V: TRBV19; J: TRBJ1-1
DNA: TGTGCCAGCAGCTTATCCGAGACAGAAGTCACCGGGGAGCTGTTTTTT; CDR3: CASSLSETEVTGELFF; D: .; size: .; V: TRBV7-9; J: TRBJ2-2
DNA: TGCGCCAGCAGCACGGGACTAGCGGGAGGGAGCTCCTACGAGCAGTACTTC; CDR3: CASSTGLAGGSSYEQYF; D: TRBD2; size: few; V: TRBV5-1; J: TRBJ2-7
DNA: TGTGCCAGTAGTACAAAGGCTAGCGGGTATACGCAGTATTTT; CDR3: CASSTKASGYTQYF; D: TRBD2; size: .; V: TRBV19; J: TRBJ2-3
DNA: TGTGCCAGCAGGAGAACAGGGACGACCGGGGAGCTGTTTTTT; CDR3: CASRRTGTTGELFF; D: .; size: .; V: TRBV6-5; J: TRBJ2-2
DNA: TGCAGCGTCTTTAAGGGGACTTGGGGCTACACCTTC; CDR3: CSVFKGTWGYTF; D: .; size: .; V: TRBV29-1; J: TRBJ1-2